Each of the 21 T cell receptor beta chains below was sequenced from the same sample in a study of control samples from healthy donors and cancer patients. The data were produced by immunoSEQ multiplex PCR, yet TCRdb's version contains in-frame clones alone and is incomplete. The sample consists of fewer than 80,000 clones, around 91% of them appearing once. The sample taken for sequencing was PBMCs. These receptors came from a man aged 60 to 75 with colorectal cancer.

The rearrangement links TRBV28 to TRBJ2-1; D is possibly TRBD2 (7 bases). CDR3 length: 16 residues. V lost 3 bases, J lost 6 bases, and 18 bases lay in between. Germline loops: CDR1 MDHEN, CDR2 SYDVKM. CDR3: CASSFPLGGGLNEQFF. CDR3 in DNA: TGTGCCAGCAGTTTCCCCTTAGGGGGGGGGCTCAATGAGCAGTTCTTC.

The chain uses TRBV2 and TRBJ1-6; possible D gene TRBD1, 5 bases. The V gene lost 7 bases and the J gene lost 0 bases, with 10 bases spanning the gap. Germline V CDR1 and CDR2: SNHLY, FYNNEI. The CDR3 contains 15 residues. The CDR3 loop reads CASTSRGSYNSPLHF. The CDR3 nucleotides read TGTGCCAGCACCTCGAGGGGCTCCTATAATTCACCCCTCCACTTT.

The rearrangement joins TRBV12-3 or TRBV12-4 to TRBJ2-5; the D is unclear. This CDR3 comprises 13 residues. Trimming pared 2 bases from V and 2 bases from J, leaving 6 bases between. The CDR3: CASSLRSQETQYF. CDR3 DNA: TGTGCCAGCAGTTTAAGGTCTCAAGAGACCCAGTACTTC.

The chain recombines TRBV20-1 with TRBJ1-2, with 7 bases fitting TRBD1. Germline assignment: CDR1 DFQATT and CDR2 SNEGSKA (reference sequence). CDR3 length: 13 amino acids. V was clipped by 3 bases and J by 2 bases; unmatched bases: 3. CDR3: CSASGDSNYGYTF. The CDR3 DNA reads TGCAGTGCTAGTGGGGACAGCAACTATGGCTACACCTTC.

This chain uses TRBV10-2 with TRBJ2-7; weak D call: TRBD1 (5 bases). V was cut by 2 bases and J by 5 bases, with 19 bases left in between. The CDR3 has 16 residues. Germline-derived CDR1 and CDR2 are WSHSY and SAAADI. The CDR3 DNA is TGCGCCAGCAGTGAGATAATGACCCGGTACAGGCACGAGCAGTACTTC. Translating gives CASSEIMTRYRHEQYF.

The chain has TRBV11-2 and TRBJ2-5, with D unclear. Germline V gene lookup returns CDR1 SGHAT and CDR2 FQNNGV. This CDR3 contains 13 residues. V was clipped by 3 bases and J by 2 bases, with 7 bases between them. The CDR3 is CASSLWQQETQYF. The CDR3 DNA reads as TGTGCCAGCAGCTTGTGGCAGCAAGAGACCCAGTACTTC.

The V and J genes are TRBV3-1 (or the pseudogene TRBV3-2) and TRBJ2-3; D call uncertain. Germline assignment: CDR1 LGHDT and CDR2 YNNKEL (reference sequence). This CDR3 contains 14 residues. Trimming pared 5 bases from V and 9 bases from J, leaving 18 bases between. CDR3 residues: CASSVLEPKGTQYF. Here the CDR3 DNA reads TGTGCCAGCAGCGTACTCGAGCCTAAGGGAACGCAGTATTTT.

This clone was observed once. The gene calls are TRBV30 and TRBJ1-2, with D unresolved. Germline loops: CDR1 GTSNPN, CDR2 SVGIG (reference sequence). The CDR3 is 13 amino acids. Deletions cut 0 bases from V and 4 bases from J, with 9 bases between. The chain's CDR3 is CAWSVRRTYGYTF. The CDR3 DNA follows: TGTGCCTGGAGTGTAAGGCGTACCTATGGCTACACCTTC.

V and J are TRBV19 and TRBJ1-6; D remains unclear. CDR1 and CDR2 from the germline V gene are LNHDA and SQIVND (reference sequence). This CDR3 is built from 17 residues. Trimming removed 4 bases at V and 0 bases at J, with 13 bases between. CDR3 DNA: TGTGCCAGTAGTAGGGAGGGCCGTCGCTCCTATAATTCACCCCTCCACTTT. Its protein product is CASSREGRRSYNSPLHF.

This rearrangement joins TRBV18 to TRBJ2-4; 10 bases are shared with TRBD2. With 0 bases clipped from V and 0 bases from J, the junction kept 8 bases outside the gene matches. The CDR3 loop spans 19 amino acids. Per germline, CDR1 KGHSH and CDR2 LQKENI. The CDR3 bases are TGTGCCAGCTCACCACCGGGGCTAGCGGGGGCCCTAGCCAAAAACATTCAGTACTTC. Its translation: CASSPPGLAGALAKNIQYF.

The rearrangement joins TRBV29-1 to TRBJ1-1; D gene ambiguous. Deletions cut 4 bases from V and 7 bases from J, with 10 bases between. This CDR3 has 11 amino acids. Germline loops: CDR1 SQVTM, CDR2 ANQGSEA. CDR3 loop: CSVVFLGEAFF. The CDR3 nucleotides are TGCAGCGTTGTATTTTTGGGTGAAGCTTTCTTT.

This clone was observed a single time. The rearrangement joins TRBV2 to TRBJ2-6, with D maybe TRBD1 (5 bases). Germline loops: CDR1 SNHLY, CDR2 FYNNEI. The CDR3 loop spans 15 amino acids. Trimming removed 6 bases at V and 0 bases at J, with 9 bases between. The CDR3: CASRKDSSGANVLTF. CDR3 coding DNA: TGTGCCAGCAGGAAAGACAGCTCTGGGGCCAACGTCCTGACTTTC.

This clone has a single count. The rearrangement uses TRBV5-6 and TRBJ2-5; D is unresolved. CDR1 is SGHDT, CDR2 YYEEEE, per germline. Trimming stripped 4 bases from V and 5 bases from J, with 21 bases between. CDR3 length: 16 residues. The CDR3 reads CASSQDISRADETQYF. As DNA, the CDR3 is TGTGCCAGCAGCCAAGATATCTCTAGGGCCGATGAGACCCAGTACTTC.

Only one count was recorded for this clone. The V and J genes are TRBV28 and TRBJ1-5, with 8 bases that match TRBD1. Germline trimming cut 6 bases from V and 9 bases from J; bases unmatched to any gene: 7. The germline gives CDR1 MDHEN, CDR2 SYDVKM. This CDR3 has 13 residues. Here the CDR3 reads CASRQGGERPQHF. The CDR3 DNA reads TGTGCCAGCAGACAGGGGGGGGAAAGGCCCCAGCATTTT. The complete variable domain, with remaining parts taken from reference TRBV28 and TRBJ1-5, reads DVKVTQSSRYLVKRTGEKVFLECVQDMDHENMFWYRQDPGLGLRLIYFSYDVKMKEKGDIPEGYSVSREKKERFSLILESASTNQTSMYLCASRQGGERPQHFGDGTRLSIL.

The V and J genes are TRBV18 and TRBJ2-7; 9 bases agree with TRBD2. Germline loops: CDR1 KGHSH, CDR2 LQKENI. Losses at the gene ends were 3 bases for V and 9 bases for J; bases not matched to a gene: 6. The CDR3 sequence is 13 residues long. CDR3 loop: CASSPGTSSGQYF. The CDR3 nucleotides read TGTGCCAGCTCACCCGGGACTAGCTCCGGGCAGTACTTC. Looking up the rest from reference TRBV18 and TRBJ2-7 gives the full variable domain: NAGVMQNPRHLVRRRGQEARLRCSPMKGHSHVYWYRQLPEEGLKFMVYLQKENIIDESGMPKERFSAEFPKEGPSILRIQQVVRGDSAAYFCASSPGTSSGQYFGPGTRLTVT.

J is TRBJ2-2 and V is TRBV11-3, with 9 bases identical to TRBD1. This CDR3 has 15 residues. Germline trimming cut 5 bases from V and 3 bases from J; bases unmatched to any gene: 4. Germline values: CDR1 SGHNT, CDR2 YENEEA. DNA for the CDR3: TGTGCCAGCAGCCCGGGACAGGGTCACACCGGGGAGCTGTTTTTT. Protein: CASSPGQGHTGELFF.

The V gene is TRBV20-1, the J gene TRBJ2-1, with 8 bases fitting TRBD1. The CDR3 extends over 17 amino acids. The J segment lost 0 bases and the V segment lost 3 bases, leaving 10 bases of the junction unmatched. CDR1 DFQATT and CDR2 SNEGSKA come from the germline V gene (reference sequence). As DNA, the CDR3 is TGCAGTGCTAGTAGGGGACAGGTACCCCCCTCCTACAATGAGCAGTTCTTC. This sequence encodes CSASRGQVPPSYNEQFF.

V is TRBV28 and J is TRBJ2-7; D remains ambiguous. Trimming cost V 3 bases and J 2 bases, with 5 bases left between them. The CDR3 has 12 residues. Germline V gene lookup returns CDR1 MDHEN and CDR2 SYDVKM. DNA of the CDR3: TGTGCCAGCAGTTTGGGGACCTACGAGCAGTACTTC. Amino acids: CASSLGTYEQYF.

This sequence joins TRBV6-5 and TRBJ2-3; 8 positions agree with TRBD1. Germline V gene lookup returns CDR1 MNHEY and CDR2 SVGAGI. CDR3 size: 16 residues. Losses at the gene ends were 6 bases for V and 6 bases for J; bases not matched to a gene: 14. CDR3 protein: CASSYDRGPLGDTQYF. CDR3 nucleotide sequence: TGTGCCAGCAGCTACGACAGGGGACCTTTAGGGGATACGCAGTATTTT.

V is TRBV5-1 and J is TRBJ1-1, with TRBD1 matching 8 bases. V was pared by 4 bases and J by 1 base, with 3 bases of the junction left unmatched. The CDR3 loop spans 14 amino acids. The germline V gene encodes CDR1 SGHRS and CDR2 YFSETQ. The CDR3 DNA sequence: TGCGCCAGCAGCGCCACAGGGGGGAACACTGAAGCTTTCTTT. Amino acid sequence: CASSATGGNTEAFF.

The rearrangement links TRBV30 to TRBJ2-5, with D possibly being TRBD1 (6 bases). From germline, CDR1 is GTSNPN and CDR2 SVGIG (reference sequence). Trimming shortened V by 2 bases and J by 5 bases, and 12 bases separated the two germline ends. CDR3 size: 13 residues. CDR3: CAWSYRAWETQYF. CDR3 nucleotides: TGTGCCTGGAGTTACAGGGCATGGGAGACCCAGTACTTC.